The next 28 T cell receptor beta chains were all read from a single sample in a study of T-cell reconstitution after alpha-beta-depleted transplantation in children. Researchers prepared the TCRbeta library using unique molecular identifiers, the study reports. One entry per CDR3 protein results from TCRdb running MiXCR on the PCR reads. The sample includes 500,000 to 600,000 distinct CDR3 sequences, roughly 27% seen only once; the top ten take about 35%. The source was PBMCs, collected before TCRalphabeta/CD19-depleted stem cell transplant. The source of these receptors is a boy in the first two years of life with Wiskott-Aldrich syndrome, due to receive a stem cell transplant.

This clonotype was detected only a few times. As DNA, the CDR3 is TGCGCCAGCAGCCAATATAGGACTAGCGGGAGATCCGGAGAGCAGTACTTC. This sequence encodes CASSQYRTSGRSGEQYF. V is TRBV4-1 and J is TRBJ2-7; 13 positions agree with TRBD2. Germline V gene sequence: CDR1 MGHRA, CDR2 YSYEKL. CDR3 size: 17 residues. V shed 2 bases, J shed 7 bases, and the junction held 11 bases outside the gene matches.

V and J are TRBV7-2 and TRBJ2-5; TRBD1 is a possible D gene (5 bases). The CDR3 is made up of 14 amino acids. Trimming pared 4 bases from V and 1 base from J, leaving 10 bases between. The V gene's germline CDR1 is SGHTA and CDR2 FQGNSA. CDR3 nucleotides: TGTGCCAGCAGCTCGCAGGGCTTCCAAGAGACCCAGTACTTC. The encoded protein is CASSSQGFQETQYF.

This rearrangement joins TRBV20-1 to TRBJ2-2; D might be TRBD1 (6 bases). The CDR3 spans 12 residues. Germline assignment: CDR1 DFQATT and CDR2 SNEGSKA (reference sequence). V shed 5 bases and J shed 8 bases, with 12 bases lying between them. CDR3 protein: CSAYQGIGELFF. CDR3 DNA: TGCAGTGCTTACCAGGGGATTGGGGAGCTGTTTTTT.

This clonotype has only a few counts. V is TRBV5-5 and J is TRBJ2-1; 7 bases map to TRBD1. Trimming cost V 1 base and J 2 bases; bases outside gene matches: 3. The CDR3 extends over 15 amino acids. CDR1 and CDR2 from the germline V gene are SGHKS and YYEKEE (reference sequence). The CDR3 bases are TGTGCCAGCAGCTTGATTACAGGGGCCTACAATGAGCAGTTCTTC. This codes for CASSLITGAYNEQFF.

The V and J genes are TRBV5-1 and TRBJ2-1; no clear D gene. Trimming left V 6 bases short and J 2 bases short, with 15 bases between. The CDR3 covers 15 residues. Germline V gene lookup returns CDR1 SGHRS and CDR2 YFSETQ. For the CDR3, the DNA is TGCGCCAGCACCCTGACCCTCAACGCCTACAATGAGCAGTTCTTC. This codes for CASTLTLNAYNEQFF.

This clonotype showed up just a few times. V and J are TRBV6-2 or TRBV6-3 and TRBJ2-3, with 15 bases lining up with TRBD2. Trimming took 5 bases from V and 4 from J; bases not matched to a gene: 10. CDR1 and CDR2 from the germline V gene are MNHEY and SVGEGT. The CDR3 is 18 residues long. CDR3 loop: CASSPRTSGRVVADTQYF. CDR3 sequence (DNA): TGTGCCAGCAGTCCGCGGACTAGCGGGAGGGTAGTCGCAGATACGCAGTATTTT.

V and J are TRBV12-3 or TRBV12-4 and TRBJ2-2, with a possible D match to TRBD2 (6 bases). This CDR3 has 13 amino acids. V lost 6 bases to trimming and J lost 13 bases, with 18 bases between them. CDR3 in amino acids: CASRTFPGRGLFF. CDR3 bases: TGTGCCAGCAGAACTTTCCCGGGGCGGGGGCTGTTTTTT.

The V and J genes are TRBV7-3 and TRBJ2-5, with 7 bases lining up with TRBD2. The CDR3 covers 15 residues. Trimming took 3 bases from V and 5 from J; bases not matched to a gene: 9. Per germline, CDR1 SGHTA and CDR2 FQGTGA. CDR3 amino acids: CASSLSSGEGETQYF. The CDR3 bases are TGTGCCAGCAGCTTGTCGTCGGGGGAGGGGGAGACCCAGTACTTC.

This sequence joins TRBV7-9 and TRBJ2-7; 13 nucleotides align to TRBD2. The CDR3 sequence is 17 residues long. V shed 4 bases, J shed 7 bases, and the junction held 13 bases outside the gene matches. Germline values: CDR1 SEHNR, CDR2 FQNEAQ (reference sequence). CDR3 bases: TGTGCCAGCAGCTCTAGGGGGTCGGGACTAGCGGGACCAGAGCAGTACTTC. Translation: CASSSRGSGLAGPEQYF.

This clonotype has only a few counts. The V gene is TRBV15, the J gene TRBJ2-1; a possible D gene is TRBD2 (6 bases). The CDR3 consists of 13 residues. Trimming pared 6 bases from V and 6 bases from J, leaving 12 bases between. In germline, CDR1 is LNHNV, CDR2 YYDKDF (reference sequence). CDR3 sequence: CATSRLESNEQFF. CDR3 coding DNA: TGTGCCACCAGTAGACTAGAGTCCAATGAGCAGTTCTTC.

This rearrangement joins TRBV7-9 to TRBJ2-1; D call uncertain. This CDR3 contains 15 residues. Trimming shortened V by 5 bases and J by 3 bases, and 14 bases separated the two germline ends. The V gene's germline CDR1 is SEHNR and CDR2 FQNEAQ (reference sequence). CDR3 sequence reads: CASSPILFGYNEQFF. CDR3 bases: TGTGCCAGCAGCCCGATCCTCTTTGGCTACAATGAGCAGTTCTTC. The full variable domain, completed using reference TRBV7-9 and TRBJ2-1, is DTGVSQNPRHKITKRGQNVTFRCDPISEHNRLYWYRQTLGQGPEFLTYFQNEAQLEKSRLLSDRFSAERPKGSFSTLEIQRTEQGDSAMYLCASSPILFGYNEQFFGPGTRLTVL.

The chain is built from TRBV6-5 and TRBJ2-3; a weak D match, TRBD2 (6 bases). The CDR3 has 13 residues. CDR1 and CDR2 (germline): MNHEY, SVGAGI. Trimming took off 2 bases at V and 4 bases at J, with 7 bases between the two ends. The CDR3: CASSYRRADTQYF. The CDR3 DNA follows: TGTGCCAGCAGTTACCGGAGGGCAGATACGCAGTATTTT.

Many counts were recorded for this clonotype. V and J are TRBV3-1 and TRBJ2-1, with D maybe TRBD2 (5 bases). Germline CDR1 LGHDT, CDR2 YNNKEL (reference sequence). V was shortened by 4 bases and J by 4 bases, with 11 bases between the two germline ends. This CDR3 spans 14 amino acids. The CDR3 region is CASSPPSTYNEQFF. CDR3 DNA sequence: TGTGCCAGCAGCCCCCCTAGCACTTACAATGAGCAGTTCTTC.

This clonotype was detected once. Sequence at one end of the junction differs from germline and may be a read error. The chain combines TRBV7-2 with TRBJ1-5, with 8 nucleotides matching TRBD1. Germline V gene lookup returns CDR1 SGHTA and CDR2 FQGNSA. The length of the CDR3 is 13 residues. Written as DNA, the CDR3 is TGTGCCAGCAGCCTTCGGACAGGGACGGCTCCTCTTTTT. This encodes CASSLRTGTAPLF. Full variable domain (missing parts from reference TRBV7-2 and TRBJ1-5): GAGVSQSPSNKVTEKGKDVELRCDPISGHTALYWYRQSLGQGLEFLIYFQGNSAPDKSGLPSDRFSAERTGGSVSTLTIQRTQQEDSAVYLCASSLRTGTAPLFGDGTRLSIL.

CDR3 region: CASRPGTGGKDTQYF. CDR3 in DNA: TGCGCCAGCAGACCCGGGACAGGGGGTAAGGATACGCAGTATTTT. This chain links TRBV5-1 with TRBJ2-3; TRBD1 aligns across 11 bases. The germline V gene has CDR1 SGHRS and CDR2 YFSETQ. J gave up 6 bases and V 5 bases, and 8 bases lay outside the gene matches. CDR3 length: 15 residues. The whole variable domain, remainder taken from reference TRBV5-1 and TRBJ2-3, is KAGVTQTPRYLIKTRGQQVTLSCSPISGHRSVSWYQQTPGQGLQFLFEYFSETQRNKGNFPGRFSGRQFSNSRSEMNVSTLELGDSALYLCASRPGTGGKDTQYFGPGTRLTVL.

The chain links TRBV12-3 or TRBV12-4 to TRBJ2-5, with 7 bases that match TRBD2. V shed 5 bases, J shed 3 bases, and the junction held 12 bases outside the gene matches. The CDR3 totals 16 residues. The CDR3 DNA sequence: TGTGCCAGCAGTGAACCCGGAGCGGGACCCAAAGAGACCCAGTACTTC. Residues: CASSEPGAGPKETQYF.

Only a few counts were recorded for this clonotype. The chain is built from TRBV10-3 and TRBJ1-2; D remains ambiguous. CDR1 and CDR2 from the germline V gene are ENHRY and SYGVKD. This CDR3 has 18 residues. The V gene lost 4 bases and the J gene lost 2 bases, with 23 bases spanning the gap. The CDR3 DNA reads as TGTGCCATCAGTGTTTGGGGTGTCCTCAACCACTTAAACTATGGCTACACCTTC. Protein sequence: CAISVWGVLNHLNYGYTF.

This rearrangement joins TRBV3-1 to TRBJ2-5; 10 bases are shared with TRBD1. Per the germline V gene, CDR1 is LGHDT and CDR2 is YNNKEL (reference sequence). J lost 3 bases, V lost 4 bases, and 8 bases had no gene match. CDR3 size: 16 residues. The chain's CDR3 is CASSRRGQGEKETQYF. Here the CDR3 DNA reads TGTGCCAGCAGCCGCAGAGGACAGGGGGAAAAAGAGACCCAGTACTTC.

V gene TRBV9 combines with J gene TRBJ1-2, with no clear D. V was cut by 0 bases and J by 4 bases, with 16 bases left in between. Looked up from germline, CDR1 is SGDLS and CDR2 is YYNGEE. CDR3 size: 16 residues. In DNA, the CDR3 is TGTGCCAGCAGCGTAGACGGAGGGAAGGAGCCCTATGGCTACACCTTC. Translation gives CASSVDGGKEPYGYTF.

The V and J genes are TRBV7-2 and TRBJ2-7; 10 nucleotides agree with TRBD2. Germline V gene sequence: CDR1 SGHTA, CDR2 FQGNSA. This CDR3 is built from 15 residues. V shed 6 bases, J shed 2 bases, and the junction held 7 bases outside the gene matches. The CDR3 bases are TGTGCCAGCAGTCTAACTAGCGGGGCTACCTACGAGCAGTACTTC. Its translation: CASSLTSGATYEQYF.

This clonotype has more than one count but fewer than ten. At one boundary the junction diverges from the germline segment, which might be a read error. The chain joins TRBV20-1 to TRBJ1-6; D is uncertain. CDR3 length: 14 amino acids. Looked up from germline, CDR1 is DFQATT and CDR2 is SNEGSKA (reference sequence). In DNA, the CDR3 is TGCAGTGCAAGAGTAAGCGATCCTAATTCACCCCTCCACTTT. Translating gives CSARVSDPNSPLHF.

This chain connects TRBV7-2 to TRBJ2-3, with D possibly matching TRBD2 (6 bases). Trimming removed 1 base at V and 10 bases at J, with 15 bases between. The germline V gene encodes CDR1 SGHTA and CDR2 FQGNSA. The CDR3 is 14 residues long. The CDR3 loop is CASSLDGGASAQYF. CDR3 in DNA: TGTGCCAGCAGCTTAGATGGAGGGGCGTCAGCGCAGTATTTT.

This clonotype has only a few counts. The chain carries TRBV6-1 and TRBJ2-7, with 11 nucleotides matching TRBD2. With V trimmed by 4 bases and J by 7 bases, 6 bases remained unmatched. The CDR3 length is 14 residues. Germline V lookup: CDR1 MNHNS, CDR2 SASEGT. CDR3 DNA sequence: TGTGCCAGCAGTGGGGGGACTAGCGGAGCTGAGCAGTACTTC. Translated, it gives CASSGGTSGAEQYF.

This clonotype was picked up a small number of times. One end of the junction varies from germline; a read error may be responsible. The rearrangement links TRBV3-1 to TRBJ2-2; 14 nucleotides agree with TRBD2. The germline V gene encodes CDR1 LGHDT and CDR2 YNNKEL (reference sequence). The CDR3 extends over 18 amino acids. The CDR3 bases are TGTGCCAGCAGCCAACCCCGACTAGCGGGAGGGAGCCCCGGCGAGCTGTTTTTT. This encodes CASSQPRLAGGSPGELFF.

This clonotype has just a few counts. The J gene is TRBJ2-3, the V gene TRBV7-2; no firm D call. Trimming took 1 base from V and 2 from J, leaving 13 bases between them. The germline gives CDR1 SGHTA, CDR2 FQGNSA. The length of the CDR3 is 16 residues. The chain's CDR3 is CASSLETTLYTDTQYF. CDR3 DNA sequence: TGTGCCAGCAGCTTAGAAACGACATTATACACAGATACGCAGTATTTT.

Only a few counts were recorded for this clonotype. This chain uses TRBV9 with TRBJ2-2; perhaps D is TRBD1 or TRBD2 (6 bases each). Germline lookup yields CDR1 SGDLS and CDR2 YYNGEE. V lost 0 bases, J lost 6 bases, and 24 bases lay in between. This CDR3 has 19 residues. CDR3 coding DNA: TGTGCCAGCAGCGTAGATGCGAGGGGGGTAATTGGAGGCGCCGGGGAGCTGTTTTTT. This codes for CASSVDARGVIGGAGELFF.

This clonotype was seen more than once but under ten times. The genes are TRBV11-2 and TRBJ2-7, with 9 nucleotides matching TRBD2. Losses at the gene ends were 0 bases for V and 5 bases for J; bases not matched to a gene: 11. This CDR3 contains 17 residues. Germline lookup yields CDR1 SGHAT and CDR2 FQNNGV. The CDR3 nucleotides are TGTGCCAGCAGCTTAGAGTATTGGGCTAGCGGGACTGACGAGCAGTACTTC. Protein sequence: CASSLEYWASGTDEQYF.

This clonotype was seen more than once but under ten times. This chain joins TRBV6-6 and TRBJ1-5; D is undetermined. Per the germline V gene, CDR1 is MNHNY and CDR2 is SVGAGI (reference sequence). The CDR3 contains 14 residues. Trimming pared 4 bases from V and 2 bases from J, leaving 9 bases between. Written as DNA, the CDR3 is TGTGCCAGCAGTTCAGGCCGGGGCAATCAGCCCCAGCATTTT. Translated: CASSSGRGNQPQHF.